The T cell receptor beta chain described here comes from a study of blood T cells in healthy people across ages (dated by TCRdb to between 2015 and 2017). About the investigation overall: Template switching captured roughly one uniquely barcoded TCR beta cDNA molecule per two T cells in model experiments. The study measured age-related changes in TCR beta repertoire diversity using deep sequencing normalized with unique cDNA molecular identifiers. The study analyzed two additional independent replicas of 1 million unique cDNA reads from the same blood draw for two donors, one aged 18 to 29 and one aged 80 or older. Donors of different ages were randomly distributed across sequencing lanes to avoid experimental bias. The donors were divided into four age groups: young (average approximately 15 years), middle-aged (about 41), aged (about 61) and long-lived (82).

CDR1 is given as SGHDN and CDR2 as FVKESK, both from the germline V gene. The CDR3, cysteine through phenylalanine, is 15 amino acids long. The kept DNA is CDR3 alone, 45 bases in frame from the first base. The germline V end is reduced by 3 bases and the J end by 9 bases; junction bases left unmatched: 6. The roughly 37 donors, aged about 6 to 95 years, were systemically healthy Caucasian individuals from Russia. Each donor gave approximately 10 milliliters of peripheral blood, collected into EDTA-treated Vacutainer tubes. PBMCs were isolated by Ficoll-Paque density-gradient centrifugation, with at least 7 million obtained per sample. Trizol reagent was used to extract total RNA from the PBMCs, yielding at least 6 micrograms per sample. For every donor, an aliquot of PBMCs went through flow cytometry to measure the percentages of naive CD45RAhigh/CD27high T cells. The table lists this clonotype with a few counts. Which antigen it targets is not known. Qualities for individual bases were not recorded, and no much larger clone is one base off.

Beyond this particular receptor, the publication reports: As age increased, observed TCR beta diversity per million T cells dropped in a roughly linear way, and a significant reduction was already evident by age about 40. A strong correlation was found between observed TCR beta diversity and the percentage of naive T cells measured by flow cytometry. Bulk unsorted PBMC profiling prevented conclusive comparison of naive and antigen-experienced compartments. The CMV infection status of donors was not known, potentially confounding age-related changes in expanded clonotypes. The long-lived group showed more naive CD4+ T cells, fewer expanded clones and increased TCR diversity than the aged group, suggesting age selection. Estimates of total diversity based on one million sequenced T cells were considered lower bounds and underestimates.

The method was 5' RACE. The sequencer listed for this sample is Illumina HiSeq 2500. The second PCR ran for about 6 to 11 cycles and used a J-beta primer mix along with a sample-barcoded 5' primer. Each TCR beta cDNA molecule received a unique molecular identifier from a template-switch 5' adaptor carrying 12 random nucleotides. At least 2.5 million CDR3-containing paired-end reads were obtained from each sample. The Mint cDNA synthesis kit, primed by a TRBC-specific oligonucleotide, was used to synthesize first-strand cDNA from all RNA. All cDNA was treated with uracil-DNA glycosylase and then went through a first 18-cycle PCR with the universal primers M1SS and BC2_uni_R. Turning to the authors' computational methods: For normalization, 1 million high-quality reads, each with a distinct molecular identifier, were randomly selected from each sample. Instead of being binned into consensus sequences, reads that shared molecular identifiers were thrown out. CDR3 identification, clonotype clustering and error correction used MiTCR with a Q25 quality threshold and the strictest error-elimination algorithm. A nonparametric unseen species model using Euler transformation provided a lower-bound estimate of total TCR beta diversity. TCRdb reprocessing: public reads trimmed at Q25 with fastp, clones called with MiXCR, in-frame beta chains kept. Each entry merges the rows of one CDR3 protein and shows their most common DNA and genes. V and J calls and clone size were set by TCRdb, not the authors. Recorded for this sample are 1.5 million to 2 million distinct CDR3 sequences; roughly 28% of them occurred a single time. Around 7.7% of the sample goes to the ten largest clones.

The chain employs TRBV14 and TRBJ1-6; 9 junctional bases match TRBD1. The sequence was obtained from a woman between 25 and 40 years old in good health. The sample taken for sequencing was blood. Here the CDR3 is given as CASSHGQGSGSPLHF. Here is the DNA: TGTGCCAGCAGCCACGGACAGGGGTCTGGTTCACCCCTCCACTTT.